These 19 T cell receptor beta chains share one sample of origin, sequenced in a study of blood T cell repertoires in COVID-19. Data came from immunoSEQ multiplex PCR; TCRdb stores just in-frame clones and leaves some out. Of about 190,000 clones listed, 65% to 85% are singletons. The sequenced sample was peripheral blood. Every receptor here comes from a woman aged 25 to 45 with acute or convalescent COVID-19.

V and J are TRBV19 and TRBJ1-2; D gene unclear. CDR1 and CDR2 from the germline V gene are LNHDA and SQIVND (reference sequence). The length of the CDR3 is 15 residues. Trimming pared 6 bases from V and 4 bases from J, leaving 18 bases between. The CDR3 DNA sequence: TGTGCCAGTAGCTCGGCCGGGAGGCCCTCCTATGGCTACACCTTC. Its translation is CASSSAGRPSYGYTF.

The CDR3 protein is CASSVRDSNTGELFF. CDR3 nucleotides: TGCGCCAGCAGCGTCCGGGACAGTAACACCGGGGAGCTGTTTTTT. The rearrangement links TRBV5-1 to TRBJ2-2, with TRBD1 matching over 7 bases. The junction had 5 bases not matched to a gene; V was cut back by 4 bases and J by 2 bases. This CDR3 comprises 15 residues. Germline V CDR1 and CDR2: SGHRS, YFSETQ.

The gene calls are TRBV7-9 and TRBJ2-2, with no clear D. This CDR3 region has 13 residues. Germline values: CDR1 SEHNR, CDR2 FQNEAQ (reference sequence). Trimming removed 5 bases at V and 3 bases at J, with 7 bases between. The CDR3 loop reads CASSNQYTGELFF. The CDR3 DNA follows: TGTGCCAGCAGCAACCAGTACACCGGGGAGCTGTTTTTT.

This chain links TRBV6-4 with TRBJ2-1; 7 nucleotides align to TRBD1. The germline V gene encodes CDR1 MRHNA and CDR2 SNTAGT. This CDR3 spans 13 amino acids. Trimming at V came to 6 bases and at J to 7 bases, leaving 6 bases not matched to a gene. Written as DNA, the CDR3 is TGTGCCAGCAGCACGGGACAGCGGAATGAGCAGTTCTTC. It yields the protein CASSTGQRNEQFF.

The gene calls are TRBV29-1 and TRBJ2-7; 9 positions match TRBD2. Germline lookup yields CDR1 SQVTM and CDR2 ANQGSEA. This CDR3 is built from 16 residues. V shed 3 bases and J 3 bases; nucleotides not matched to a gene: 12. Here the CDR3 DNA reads TGCAGCGTTGACCCGGGAGGTAGCGGGAGTATCTACGAGCAGTACTTC. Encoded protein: CSVDPGGSGSIYEQYF.

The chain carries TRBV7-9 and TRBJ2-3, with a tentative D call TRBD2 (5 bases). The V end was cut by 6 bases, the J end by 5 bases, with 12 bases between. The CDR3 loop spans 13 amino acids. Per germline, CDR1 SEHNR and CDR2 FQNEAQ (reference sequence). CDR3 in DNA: TGTGCCAGCAGTTATGGGAGTGGAGATACGCAGTATTTT. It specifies CASSYGSGDTQYF. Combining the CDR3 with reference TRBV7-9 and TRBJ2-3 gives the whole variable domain DTGVSQNPRHKITKRGQNVTFRCDPISEHNRLYWYRQTLGQGPEFLTYFQNEAQLEKSRLLSDRFSAERPKGSFSTLEIQRTEQGDSAMYLCASSYGSGDTQYFGPGTRLTVL.

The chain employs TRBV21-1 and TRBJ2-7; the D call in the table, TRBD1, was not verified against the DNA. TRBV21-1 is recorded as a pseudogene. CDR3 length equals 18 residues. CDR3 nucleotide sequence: TGTGCCAGCAGCAAGAGAGCCCCGGGACAGGGGCCTTCCTACGAGCAGTACTTC. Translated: CASSKRAPGQGPSYEQYF.

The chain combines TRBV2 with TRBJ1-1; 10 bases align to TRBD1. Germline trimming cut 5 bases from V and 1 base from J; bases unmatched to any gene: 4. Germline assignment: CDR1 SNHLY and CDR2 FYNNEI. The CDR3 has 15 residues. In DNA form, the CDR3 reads TGTGCCAGCAGTATGGGACAGGGGCGGAACACTGAAGCTTTCTTT. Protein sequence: CASSMGQGRNTEAFF.

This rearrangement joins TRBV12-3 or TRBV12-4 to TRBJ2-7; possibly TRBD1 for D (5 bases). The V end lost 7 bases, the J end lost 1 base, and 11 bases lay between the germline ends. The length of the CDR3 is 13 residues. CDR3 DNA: TGTGCCAGCACCAGGGAACCTTCCTACGAGCAGTACTTC. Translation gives CASTREPSYEQYF.

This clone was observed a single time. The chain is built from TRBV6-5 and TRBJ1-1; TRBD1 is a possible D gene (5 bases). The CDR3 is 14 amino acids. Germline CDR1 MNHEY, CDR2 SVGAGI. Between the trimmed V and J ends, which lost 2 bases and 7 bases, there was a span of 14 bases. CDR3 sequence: CASSYVGGTNEAFF. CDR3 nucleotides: TGTGCCAGCAGTTACGTCGGGGGAACGAATGAAGCTTTCTTT.

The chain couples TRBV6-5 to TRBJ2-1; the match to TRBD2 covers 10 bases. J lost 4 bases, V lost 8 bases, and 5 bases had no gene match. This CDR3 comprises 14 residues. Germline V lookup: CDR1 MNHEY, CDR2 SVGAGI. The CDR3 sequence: CASWGSGGYNEQFF. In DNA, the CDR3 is TGTGCCAGCTGGGGTAGCGGGGGGTACAATGAGCAGTTCTTC.

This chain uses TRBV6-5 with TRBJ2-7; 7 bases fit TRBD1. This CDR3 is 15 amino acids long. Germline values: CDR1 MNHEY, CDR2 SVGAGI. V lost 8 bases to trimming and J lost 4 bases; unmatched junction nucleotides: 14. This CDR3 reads CASLDGAGGLYEQYF. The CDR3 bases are TGTGCCAGCCTAGATGGGGCAGGGGGTCTATACGAGCAGTACTTC.

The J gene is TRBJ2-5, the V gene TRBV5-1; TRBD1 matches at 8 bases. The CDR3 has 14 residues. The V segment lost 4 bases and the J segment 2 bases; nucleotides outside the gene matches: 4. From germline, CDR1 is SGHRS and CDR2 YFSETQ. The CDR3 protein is CASSVGQGQETQYF. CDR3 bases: TGCGCCAGCAGCGTAGGACAGGGACAAGAGACCCAGTACTTC.

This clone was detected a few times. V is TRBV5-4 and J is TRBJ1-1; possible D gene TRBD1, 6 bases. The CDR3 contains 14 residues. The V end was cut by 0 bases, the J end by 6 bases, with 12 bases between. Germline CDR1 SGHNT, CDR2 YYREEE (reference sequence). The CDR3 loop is CASSLGGQRPEAFF. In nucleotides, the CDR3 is TGTGCCAGCAGCTTGGGGGGACAACGACCTGAAGCTTTCTTT.

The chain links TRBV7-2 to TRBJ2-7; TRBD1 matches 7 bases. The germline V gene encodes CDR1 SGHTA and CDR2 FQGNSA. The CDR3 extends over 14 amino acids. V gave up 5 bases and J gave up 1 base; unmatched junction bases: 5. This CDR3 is CASSVRGQSYEQYF. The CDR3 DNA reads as TGTGCCAGCAGCGTCCGGGGACAGTCCTACGAGCAGTACTTC.

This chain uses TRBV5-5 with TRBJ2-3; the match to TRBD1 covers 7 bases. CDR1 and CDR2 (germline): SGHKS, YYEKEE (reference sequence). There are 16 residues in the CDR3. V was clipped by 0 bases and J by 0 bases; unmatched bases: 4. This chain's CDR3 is CASSLVPTGSTDTQYF. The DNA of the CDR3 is TGTGCCAGCAGCTTGGTCCCGACAGGGAGCACAGATACGCAGTATTTT.

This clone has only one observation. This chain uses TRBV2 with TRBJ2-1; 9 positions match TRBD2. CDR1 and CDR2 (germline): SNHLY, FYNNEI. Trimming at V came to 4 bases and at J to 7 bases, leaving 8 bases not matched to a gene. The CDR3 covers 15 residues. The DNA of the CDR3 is TGTGCCAGCAGTGGAATAGCGGGAGCGGCGAATGAGCAGTTCTTC. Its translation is CASSGIAGAANEQFF.

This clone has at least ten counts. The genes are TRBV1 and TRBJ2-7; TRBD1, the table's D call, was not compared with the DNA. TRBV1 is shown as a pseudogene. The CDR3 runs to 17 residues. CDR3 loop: CTSSQEVPDRDSYEQYF. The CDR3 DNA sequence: TGCACCAGCAGCCAAGAGGTCCCGGACAGGGACTCCTACGAGCAGTACTTC.

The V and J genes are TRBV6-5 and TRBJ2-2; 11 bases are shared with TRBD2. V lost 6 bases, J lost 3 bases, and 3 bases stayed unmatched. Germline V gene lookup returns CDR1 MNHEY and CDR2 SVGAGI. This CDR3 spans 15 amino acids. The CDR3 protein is CASRPGLADTGELFF. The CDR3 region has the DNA TGTGCCAGCAGGCCGGGACTAGCGGACACCGGGGAGCTGTTTTTT.